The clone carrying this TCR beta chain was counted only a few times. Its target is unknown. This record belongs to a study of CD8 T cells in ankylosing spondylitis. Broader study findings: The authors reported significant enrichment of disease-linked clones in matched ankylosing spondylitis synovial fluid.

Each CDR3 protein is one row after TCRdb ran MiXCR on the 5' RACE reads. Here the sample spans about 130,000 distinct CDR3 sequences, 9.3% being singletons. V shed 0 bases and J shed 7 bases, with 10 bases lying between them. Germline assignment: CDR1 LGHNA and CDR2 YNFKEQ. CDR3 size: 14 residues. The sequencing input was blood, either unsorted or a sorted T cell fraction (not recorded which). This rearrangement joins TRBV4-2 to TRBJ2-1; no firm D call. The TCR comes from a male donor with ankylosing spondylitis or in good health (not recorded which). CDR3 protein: CASSQDERRNEQFF. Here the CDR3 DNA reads TGTGCCAGCAGCCAAGATGAACGGAGAAATGAGCAGTTCTTC.